The 13 T cell receptor beta chains below all came from one sample that was sequenced in a study of cytomegalovirus exposure and HLA in healthy donors. PCR amplification relied on 60 Vbeta primers (plus 13 Jbeta primers). The repertoire was sequenced with immunoSEQ multiplex PCR; TCRdb's copy has only in-frame clones and lacks some. The repertoire holds 85,000 to 100,000 clones, with approximately 63% as singletons. Sequenced: PBMCs. These receptors came from a woman in her twenties or thirties in good health and CMV-seronegative.

V gene TRBV7-2 combines with J gene TRBJ2-7; perhaps TRBD2 as D (6 bases). There are 12 residues in the CDR3. V was pared by 8 bases and J by 3 bases, with 11 bases between. The germline CDR1 and CDR2 sequences are SGHTA and FQGNSA. DNA of the CDR3: TGTGCCAGCCGGGGGAGGAACTACGAGCAGTACTTC. Encoded protein: CASRGRNYEQYF.

The gene calls are TRBV5-1 and TRBJ1-4; D is unclear. Deletions cut 5 bases from V and 0 bases from J, with 11 bases between. CDR1 and CDR2 from the germline V gene are SGHRS and YFSETQ. The CDR3 runs to 15 residues. CDR3 DNA sequence: TGCGCCAGCAGGATTGGTTCAGCAACTAATGAAAAACTGTTTTTT. Translation gives CASRIGSATNEKLFF.

V is TRBV6-1 and J is TRBJ1-1; no firm D call. The CDR3 length is 12 residues. V gave up 6 bases and J gave up 1 base, with 6 bases separating them. Looked up from germline, CDR1 is MNHNS and CDR2 is SASEGT. CDR3 protein: CASRRGNTEAFF. In DNA, the CDR3 is TGTGCCAGCAGGAGAGGGAACACTGAAGCTTTCTTT.

J is TRBJ2-7 and V is TRBV6-5, with 7 bases identical to TRBD2. V gave up 0 bases and J gave up 6 bases; unmatched junction bases: 11. Germline V lookup: CDR1 MNHEY, CDR2 SVGAGI. This CDR3 is 16 amino acids long. CDR3 region: CASSYSGTSEILEQYF. CDR3 bases: TGTGCCAGCAGTTACTCTGGAACTAGCGAGATTCTCGAGCAGTACTTC.

This chain connects TRBV4-1 to TRBJ2-5; unclear D gene. V was shortened by 5 bases and J by 1 base, with 8 bases between the two germline ends. The CDR3 is 13 amino acids. The germline V gene encodes CDR1 MGHRA and CDR2 YSYEKL. For the CDR3, the DNA is TGCGCCAGCAGCTTCCGGGTCCAAGAGACCCAGTACTTC. Its protein is CASSFRVQETQYF.

Only one count was recorded for this clone. The chain links TRBV25-1 to TRBJ2-5; D possibly corresponds to TRBD1 (5 bases). Per germline, CDR1 MGHDK and CDR2 SYGVNS. The CDR3 is 14 residues long. V lost 4 bases and J 1 base, leaving 10 bases between the germline ends. CDR3 bases: TGTGCCAGCAGTGGACAGAAGTCCCAAGAGACCCAGTACTTC. Translated, it gives CASSGQKSQETQYF.

This clone was picked up one time. The gene calls are TRBV27 and TRBJ1-3; TRBD1 agrees at 7 bases. The CDR3 has 15 residues. Germline-derived CDR1 and CDR2 are MNHEY and SMNVEV (reference sequence). V shed 6 bases and J 2 bases; nucleotides not matched to a gene: 7. The CDR3: CASRHTQGPGNTIYF. The CDR3 bases are TGTGCCAGCAGACACACACAGGGGCCTGGAAACACCATATATTTT.

The gene calls are TRBV11-2 and TRBJ1-1; TRBD1 aligns across 7 bases. J was trimmed by 10 bases and V by 1 base; bases with no gene match: 6. This CDR3 spans 13 amino acids. Germline CDR1 is SGHAT and CDR2 is FQNNGV. CDR3 in amino acids: CASSLGDSMRAFF. DNA for the CDR3: TGTGCCAGCAGCTTAGGGGACAGTATGAGAGCTTTCTTT.

This clone was picked up a small number of times. The CDR3 sequence: CASSSQGAEAFF. The CDR3, as DNA: TGTGCCAGCAGTTCACAGGGTGCTGAAGCTTTCTTT. The rearrangement joins TRBV5-6 to TRBJ1-1; possible D gene TRBD1, 6 bases. Trimming took off 5 bases at V and 6 bases at J, with 11 bases between the two ends. The germline V gene has CDR1 SGHDT and CDR2 YYEEEE. The CDR3 totals 12 residues. The variable domain in full, completed from reference TRBV5-6 and TRBJ1-1, reads DAGVTQSPTHLIKTRGQQVTLRCSPKSGHDTVSWYQQALGQGPQFIFQYYEEEERQRGNFPDRFSGHQFPNYSSELNVNALLLGDSALYLCASSSQGAEAFFGQGTRLTVV.

The chain recombines TRBV2 with TRBJ2-7; 8 bases match TRBD1. Trimming took 1 base from V and 0 from J; bases not matched to a gene: 2. The germline gives CDR1 SNHLY, CDR2 FYNNEI. This CDR3 comprises 15 residues. This chain's CDR3 is CASSEGTGFSYEQYF. DNA for the CDR3: TGTGCCAGCAGTGAAGGGACAGGGTTCTCCTACGAGCAGTACTTC.

The V gene is TRBV7-9, the J gene TRBJ1-3; D is unresolved. The CDR3 runs 15 residues. Germline V gene lookup returns CDR1 SEHNR and CDR2 FQNEAQ (reference sequence). Trimming stripped 3 bases from V and 11 bases from J, with 20 bases between. CDR3 nucleotides: TGTGCCAGCAGCTTCCAACTTACCCGCAGGCTACCCATATATTTT. It is translated as CASSFQLTRRLPIYF. Together with reference TRBV7-9 and TRBJ1-3, the CDR3 gives the full variable domain: DTGVSQNPRHKITKRGQNVTFRCDPISEHNRLYWYRQTLGQGPEFLTYFQNEAQLEKSRLLSDRFSAERPKGSFSTLEIQRTEQGDSAMYLCASSFQLTRRLPIYFGEGSWLTVV.

The chain employs TRBV6-1 and TRBJ2-7; 11 nucleotides align to TRBD2. The germline V gene encodes CDR1 MNHNS and CDR2 SASEGT. The CDR3 is 14 residues long. Trimming cost V 4 bases and J 7 bases; bases outside gene matches: 6. CDR3 protein: CASSASGGPGEQYF. The CDR3 DNA reads TGTGCCAGCAGTGCTAGCGGGGGGCCCGGGGAGCAGTACTTC.

This clone has only a few counts. The chain has TRBV18 and TRBJ1-5; D gene unclear. Trimming cost V 1 base and J 5 bases, with 6 bases left between them. Germline CDR1 reads KGHSH; CDR2 reads LQKENI. CDR3 length: 13 residues. The CDR3 loop reads CASSPLGDQPQHF. DNA for the CDR3: TGTGCCAGCTCACCACTCGGGGATCAGCCCCAGCATTTT.